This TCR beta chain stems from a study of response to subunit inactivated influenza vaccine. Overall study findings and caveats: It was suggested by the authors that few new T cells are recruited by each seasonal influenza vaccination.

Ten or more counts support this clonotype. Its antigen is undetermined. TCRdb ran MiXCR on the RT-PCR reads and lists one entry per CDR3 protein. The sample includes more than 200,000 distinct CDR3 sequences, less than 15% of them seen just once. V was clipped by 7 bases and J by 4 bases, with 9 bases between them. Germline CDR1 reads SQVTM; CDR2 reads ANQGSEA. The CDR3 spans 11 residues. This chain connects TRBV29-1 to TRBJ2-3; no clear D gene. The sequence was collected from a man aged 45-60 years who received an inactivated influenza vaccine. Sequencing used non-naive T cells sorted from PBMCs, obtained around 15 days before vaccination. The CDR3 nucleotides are TGCAGCGCTCGACGGGCAGATACGCAGTATTTT. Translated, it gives CSARRADTQYF.